This TCR beta chain originates from a study of tumor-infiltrating lymphocytes in oesophageal squamous cell carcinoma. Germline V gives CDR1 MDHEN, CDR2 SYDVKM. Trimming cost V 3 bases and J 4 bases, with 12 bases left between them. The CDR3 length is 14 residues. This clonotype was found many times. TCRdb used MiXCR to reprocess the PCR reads, holding one entry per CDR3 protein. In the table there are fewer than 20,000 distinct CDR3 sequences, 40% to 50% of which are singletons. Sample: normal esophageal tissue next to the tumor. The chain joins TRBV28 to TRBJ2-5; weak D call: TRBD1 (6 bases). The source is a male donor with esophageal squamous cell carcinoma. The CDR3 DNA is TGTGCCAGCAGTTTGGACCCCAGGGGAGAGACCCAGTACTTC. This sequence encodes CASSLDPRGETQYF. Combining the CDR3 with reference TRBV28 and TRBJ2-5 gives the whole variable domain DVKVTQSSRYLVKRTGEKVFLECVQDMDHENMFWYRQDPGLGLRLIYFSYDVKMKEKGDIPEGYSVSREKKERFSLILESASTNQTSMYLCASSLDPRGETQYFGPGTRLLVL.